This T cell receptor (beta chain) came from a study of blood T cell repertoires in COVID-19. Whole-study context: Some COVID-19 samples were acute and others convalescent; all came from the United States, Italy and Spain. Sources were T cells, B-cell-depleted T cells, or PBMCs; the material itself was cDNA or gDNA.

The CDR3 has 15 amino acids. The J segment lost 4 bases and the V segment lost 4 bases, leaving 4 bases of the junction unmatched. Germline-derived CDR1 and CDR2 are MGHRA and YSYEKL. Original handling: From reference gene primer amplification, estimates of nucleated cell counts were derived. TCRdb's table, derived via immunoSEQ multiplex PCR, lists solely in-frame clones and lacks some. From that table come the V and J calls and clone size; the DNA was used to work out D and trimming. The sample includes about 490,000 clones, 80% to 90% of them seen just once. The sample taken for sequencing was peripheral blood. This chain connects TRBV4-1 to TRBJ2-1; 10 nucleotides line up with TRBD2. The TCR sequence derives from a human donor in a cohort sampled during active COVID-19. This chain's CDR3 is CASSPLAGVYNEQFF. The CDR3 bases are TGCGCCAGCAGCCCCCTAGCGGGAGTTTACAATGAGCAGTTCTTC.